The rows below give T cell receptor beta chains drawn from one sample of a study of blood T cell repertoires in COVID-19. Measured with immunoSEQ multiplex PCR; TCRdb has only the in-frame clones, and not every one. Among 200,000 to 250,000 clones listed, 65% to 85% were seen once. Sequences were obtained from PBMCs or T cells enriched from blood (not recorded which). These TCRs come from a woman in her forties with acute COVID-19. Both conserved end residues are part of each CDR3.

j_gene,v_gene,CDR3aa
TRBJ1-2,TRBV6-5,CASSLQEGFYGYTF
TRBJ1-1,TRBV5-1,CASTGARGGTEAFF
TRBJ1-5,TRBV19,CASSIVGLRGNQPQHF
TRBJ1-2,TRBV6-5,CASGVTGNYGYTF
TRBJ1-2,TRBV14,CASSHDSIVNYGYTF
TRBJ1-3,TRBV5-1,CASSLALSGNTIYF
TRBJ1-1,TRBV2,CASRGGTDGMNTEAFF
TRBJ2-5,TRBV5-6,CASSFTGTETQYF
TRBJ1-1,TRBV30,CAWRASTEAFF
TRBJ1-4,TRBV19,CAIGGVGKLFF
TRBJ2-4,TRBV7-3,CASSLAGKNIQYF
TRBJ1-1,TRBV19,CASNRDREDTEAFF
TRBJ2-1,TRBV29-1,CSVDVVQGANEQFF
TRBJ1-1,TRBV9,CASSSQMGVEAFF
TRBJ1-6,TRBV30,CAWSWPEALASSPLHF